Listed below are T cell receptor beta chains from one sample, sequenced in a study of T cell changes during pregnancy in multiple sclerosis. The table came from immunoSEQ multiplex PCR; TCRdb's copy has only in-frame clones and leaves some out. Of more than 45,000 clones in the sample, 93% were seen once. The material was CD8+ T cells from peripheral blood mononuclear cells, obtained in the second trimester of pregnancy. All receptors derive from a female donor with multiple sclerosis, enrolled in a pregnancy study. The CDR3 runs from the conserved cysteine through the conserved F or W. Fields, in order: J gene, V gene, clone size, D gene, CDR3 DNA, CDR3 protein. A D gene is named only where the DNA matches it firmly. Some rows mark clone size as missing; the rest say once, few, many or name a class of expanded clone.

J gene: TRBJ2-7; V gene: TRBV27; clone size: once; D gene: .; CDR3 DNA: TGTGCCACAGTAGGGGCCTATTCCTACGAGCAGTACTTC; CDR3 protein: CATVGAYSYEQYF
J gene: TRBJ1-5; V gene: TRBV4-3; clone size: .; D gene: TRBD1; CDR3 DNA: TGCGCCAGCAGCCAGGAGACAGGGAGCAATCAGCCCCAGCATTTT; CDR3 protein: CASSQETGSNQPQHF
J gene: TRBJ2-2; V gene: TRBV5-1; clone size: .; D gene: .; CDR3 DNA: TGCGCCAGCAATAATGGGGGCGCGGTCACCGGGGAGCTGTTTTTT; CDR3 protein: CASNNGGAVTGELFF
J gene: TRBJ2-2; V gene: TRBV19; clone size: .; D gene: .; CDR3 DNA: TGTGCCAGTACAGGGGCCGGGGAGCTGTTTTTT; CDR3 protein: CASTGAGELFF
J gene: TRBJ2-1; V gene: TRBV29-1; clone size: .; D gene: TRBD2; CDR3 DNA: TGCAGCGTTGCACCCTGGACTAGCGACTCCTACAATGAGCAGTTCTTC; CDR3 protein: CSVAPWTSDSYNEQFF
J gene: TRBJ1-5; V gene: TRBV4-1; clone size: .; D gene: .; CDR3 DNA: TGCGCCAGCAGCCAAGCCCGGGAATATAGCAATCAGCCCCAGCATTTT; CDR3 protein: CASSQAREYSNQPQHF
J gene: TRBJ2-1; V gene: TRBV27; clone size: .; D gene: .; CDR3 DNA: TGTGCCAGCAGTTTAGGTCAGGCGTACAATGAGCAGTTCTTC; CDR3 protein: CASSLGQAYNEQFF
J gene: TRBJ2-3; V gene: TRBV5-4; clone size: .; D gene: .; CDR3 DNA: TGTGCCAGCACGTCCGCGCTCGCAGATACGCAGTATTTT; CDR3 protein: CASTSALADTQYF
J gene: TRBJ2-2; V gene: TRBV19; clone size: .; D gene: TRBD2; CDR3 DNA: TGTGCCAGTAGTACCCGGACTAGCGGGAGAGTGGGCGGGGAGCTGTTTTTT; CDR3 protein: CASSTRTSGRVGGELFF
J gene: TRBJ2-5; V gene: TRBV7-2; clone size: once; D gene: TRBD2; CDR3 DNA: TGTGCCAGCAGCTTGCGGCCTAGCGGGGCATACCCAGAGACCCAGTACTTC; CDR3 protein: CASSLRPSGAYPETQYF
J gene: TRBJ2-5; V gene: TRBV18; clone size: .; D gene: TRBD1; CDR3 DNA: TGTGCCAGCTCACCAAGGGACAGATACTTCCAAGAGACCCAGTACTTC; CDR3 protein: CASSPRDRYFQETQYF
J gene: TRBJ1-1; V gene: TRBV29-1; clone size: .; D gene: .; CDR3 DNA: TGCAGCGTTGTAGGGGCCGAAGCTTTCTTT; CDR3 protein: CSVVGAEAFF
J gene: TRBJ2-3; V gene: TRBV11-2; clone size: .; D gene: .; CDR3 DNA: TGTGCCAGCAGCTTGATCGGAGATACGCAGTATTTT; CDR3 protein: CASSLIGDTQYF
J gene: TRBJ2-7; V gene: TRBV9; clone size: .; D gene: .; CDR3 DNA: TGTGCCAGCAGCTTCGGACAGAACTACGAGCAGTACTTC; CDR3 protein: CASSFGQNYEQYF
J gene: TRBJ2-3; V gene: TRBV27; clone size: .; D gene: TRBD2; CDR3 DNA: TGTGCCAGCAGGGGACTAGCGGAGACGTACACAGATACGCAGTATTTT; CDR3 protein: CASRGLAETYTDTQYF
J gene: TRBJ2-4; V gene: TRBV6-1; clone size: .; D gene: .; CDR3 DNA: TGTGCCAGCAGCTTAGGACTCTTAGCCAAAAACATTCAGTACTTC; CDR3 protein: CASSLGLLAKNIQYF
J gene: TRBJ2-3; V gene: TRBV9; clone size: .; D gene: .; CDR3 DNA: TGTGCCAGCAGCGAGGGGGTCTGGGTCACAGATACGCAGTATTTT; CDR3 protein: CASSEGVWVTDTQYF
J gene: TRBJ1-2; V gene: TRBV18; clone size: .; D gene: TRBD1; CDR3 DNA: TGTGCCAGCTCACTTTTATTGGAACCAGACAGGGGGGTCTATGGCTACACCTTC; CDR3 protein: CASSLLLEPDRGVYGYTF